The 32 T cell receptor beta chains in this list originate from one sample, sequenced in a study of cytomegalovirus exposure and HLA in healthy donors (dated by TCRdb to the late 2010s). Library construction relied on the immunoSEQ multiplex PCR assay. For the multiplex PCR, a mixture combining 60 forward primers for TCR Vbeta segments and 13 reverse primers for TCR Jbeta segments was used. TCRdb holds this immuneACCESS table with in-frame rearrangements only. Some clones are missing; in checked studies, unresolved V genes explain under half, and the rest has no known cause. Here the sample has about 170,000 clones; roughly three quarters occur a single time. 2.3% of the sample rests with the top ten. The specimen was PBMCs. The receptors come from a woman in her forties or fifties in good health and CMV-seronegative.

The J gene is TRBJ2-7, the V gene TRBV9; D is perhaps TRBD1 (6 bases). Trimming left V 4 bases short and J 3 bases short, with 11 bases between. The CDR3 extends over 13 amino acids. Germline CDR1 SGDLS, CDR2 YYNGEE. The CDR3 loop reads CASSYGTHYEQYF. The CDR3 DNA reads as TGTGCCAGCAGCTACGGGACACACTACGAGCAGTACTTC.

This chain joins TRBV7-2 and TRBJ2-5; 12 nucleotides match TRBD2. There are 15 residues in the CDR3. Germline assignment: CDR1 SGHTA and CDR2 FQGNSA. Unmatched junction bases numbered 4, after V lost 4 bases and J lost 4 bases. The CDR3 reads CASSSQTSGGETQYF. The CDR3 DNA follows: TGTGCCAGCAGCTCACAGACTAGCGGGGGAGAGACCCAGTACTTC.

This clone has a single count. The chain is built from TRBV9 and TRBJ2-3; 7 bases fit TRBD2. The germline CDR1 and CDR2 sequences are SGDLS and YYNGEE. Unmatched junction bases numbered 18, after V lost 3 bases and J lost 8 bases. This CDR3 contains 17 residues. The CDR3 DNA is TGTGCCAGCAGCGAGGAGGTAGAGCGGGACCCCTCGGGTACGCAGTATTTT. Translation gives CASSEEVERDPSGTQYF.

This chain uses TRBV11-2 with TRBJ2-1; 16 nucleotides align to TRBD2. The CDR3 spans 18 residues. CDR1 and CDR2 from the germline V gene are SGHAT and FQNNGV. Trimming at V came to 5 bases and at J to 9 bases, leaving 13 bases not matched to a gene. In DNA, the CDR3 is TGTGCCAGCAGCGTCCAATCCGGGACTAGCGGGAGGGCAAGTGAGCAGTTCTTC. Its translation: CASSVQSGTSGRASEQFF.

This clone has just one count. The chain has TRBV7-8 and TRBJ2-1; D gene unclear. The germline V gene encodes CDR1 SGHVS and CDR2 FQNEAQ. The V gene lost 1 base and the J gene lost 6 bases, with 4 bases spanning the gap. This CDR3 spans 12 amino acids. The CDR3 loop reads CASSLVGNEQFF. CDR3 nucleotides: TGTGCCAGCAGCTTAGTCGGCAATGAGCAGTTCTTC.

Details on this clone: The same CDR3 can be traced to other DNA sequences in this sample. The gene calls are TRBV9 and TRBJ1-6; D is perhaps TRBD1 (5 bases). This CDR3 is built from 19 residues. Germline V lookup: CDR1 SGDLS, CDR2 YYNGEE. Trimming stripped 3 bases from V and 1 base from J, with 20 bases between. CDR3: CASSAAQGHLGSYNSPLHF. DNA for the CDR3: TGTGCCAGCAGCGCCGCTCAGGGCCACCTGGGTTCCTATAATTCACCCCTCCACTTT.

The rearrangement joins TRBV5-4 to TRBJ1-2; D might be TRBD1 (5 bases). The CDR3 covers 15 residues. Looked up from germline, CDR1 is SGHNT and CDR2 is YYREEE (reference sequence). V was clipped by 3 bases and J by 7 bases, with 19 bases between them. The CDR3 sequence: CASSSPRDSTLGYTF. CDR3 nucleotide sequence: TGTGCCAGCAGCTCACCCCGGGACTCTACCCTTGGCTACACCTTC.

V gene TRBV6-1 combines with J gene TRBJ2-7; 7 positions match TRBD2. The V gene end was trimmed by 11 bases and the J gene end by 3 bases; junction bases not matched to a gene: 10. Germline assignment: CDR1 MNHNS and CDR2 SASEGT. This CDR3 spans 13 amino acids. The CDR3 spells CAVTSSPHYEQYF. In DNA, the CDR3 is TGTGCCGTGACTAGCTCCCCACACTACGAGCAGTACTTC.

The chain is built from TRBV7-2 and TRBJ1-5; 8 bases align to TRBD1. Per the germline V gene, CDR1 is SGHTA and CDR2 is FQGNSA. Trimming took 5 bases from V and 3 from J; bases not matched to a gene: 9. The CDR3 is 16 amino acids. The CDR3 reads CASSLHPDRDNQPQHF. Here the CDR3 DNA reads TGTGCCAGCAGCCTACACCCGGACAGGGACAATCAGCCCCAGCATTTT.

The gene calls are TRBV7-2 and TRBJ2-3; D is undetermined. Trimming took off 3 bases at V and 2 bases at J, with 9 bases between the two ends. CDR3 length equals 14 residues. Germline values: CDR1 SGHTA, CDR2 FQGNSA. CDR3 nucleotides: TGTGCCAGCAGCTTTCCTCTCGTCACAGATACGCAGTATTTT. As protein: CASSFPLVTDTQYF.

The chain joins TRBV9 to TRBJ2-1; 8 bases align to TRBD1. V was pared by 0 bases and J by 3 bases, with 5 bases of the junction left unmatched. CDR1 and CDR2 (germline): SGDLS, YYNGEE. The CDR3 contains 16 residues. CDR3 DNA sequence: TGTGCCAGCAGCGTAGGACCGGGACAGGACTACAATGAGCAGTTCTTC. It encodes CASSVGPGQDYNEQFF.

J is TRBJ2-6 and V is TRBV5-1; 8 nucleotides line up with TRBD1. Per the germline V gene, CDR1 is SGHRS and CDR2 is YFSETQ. V gave up 0 bases and J gave up 0 bases; unmatched junction bases: 14. The CDR3 spans 21 residues. CDR3 loop: CASSLAKITGTGSSGANVLTF. Here the CDR3 DNA reads TGCGCCAGCAGCTTGGCCAAGATAACCGGGACAGGCTCCTCTGGGGCCAACGTCCTGACTTTC.

The chain is built from TRBV28 and TRBJ2-1; TRBD2 is a possible D gene (5 bases). The V gene's germline CDR1 is MDHEN and CDR2 SYDVKM. CDR3 length: 15 amino acids. The V and J ends lost 7 bases and 12 bases respectively, with 25 bases between them. The CDR3 bases are TGTGCCAGCAAATCCCTTCACCCCACTAGTATTGGGCAGTTCTTC. Amino acids: CASKSLHPTSIGQFF.

This clone was observed a handful of times. The V gene is TRBV10-3, the J gene TRBJ1-1; D not resolved. Germline V gene data show CDR1 as ENHRY and CDR2 as SYGVKD. V dropped 3 bases and J dropped 0 bases, with 14 bases sitting between them. CDR3 size: 16 residues. This chain's CDR3 is CAISDRGRKMNTEAFF. The CDR3 DNA follows: TGTGCCATCAGTGACAGAGGCAGAAAAATGAACACTGAAGCTTTCTTT.

The J gene is TRBJ1-5, the V gene TRBV28, with D possibly being TRBD1 (5 bases). V lost 2 bases and J 2 bases, leaving 13 bases between the germline ends. The CDR3 covers 16 residues. Germline values: CDR1 MDHEN, CDR2 SYDVKM. CDR3 coding DNA: TGTGCCAGCAGTTTACAGGGCAGGACGGGCAATCAGCCCCAGCATTTT. Its protein is CASSLQGRTGNQPQHF. The full variable domain, with the rest looked up from reference TRBV28 and TRBJ1-5, is DVKVTQSSRYLVKRTGEKVFLECVQDMDHENMFWYRQDPGLGLRLIYFSYDVKMKEKGDIPEGYSVSREKKERFSLILESASTNQTSMYLCASSLQGRTGNQPQHFGDGTRLSIL.

This clone occurred once. The V and J genes are TRBV5-5 and TRBJ2-7, with D hard to call. Trimming left V 0 bases short and J 2 bases short, with 12 bases between. CDR3 length: 15 amino acids. Germline V lookup: CDR1 SGHKS, CDR2 YYEKEE (reference sequence). The CDR3: CASSLVSSKTYEQYF. CDR3 in DNA: TGTGCCAGCAGCTTGGTATCTTCTAAAACCTACGAGCAGTACTTC.

On this clone: Its ends do not fully match the called genes, so a read error is possible. In the same sample, other DNA sequences code for this CDR3. V usage is TRBV5-6 and J usage is TRBJ1-6; D call uncertain. This CDR3 contains 16 residues. Germline assignment: CDR1 SGHDT and CDR2 YYEEEE. CDR3 bases: TGTGCCAGCAGCTTGACCGGGGATCCAAATAATTCCCCCCTCCACTTT. Its translation: CASSLTGDPNNSPLHF.

The chain joins TRBV29-1 to TRBJ1-1; D is unresolved. Looked up from germline, CDR1 is SQVTM and CDR2 is ANQGSEA. The CDR3 covers 14 residues. Trimming left V 4 bases short and J 4 bases short, with 16 bases between. In nucleotides, the CDR3 is TGCAGCGTTGTTAGCCTCACGCGGGGCACTGAAGCTTTCTTT. As protein: CSVVSLTRGTEAFF.

The chain recombines TRBV28 with TRBJ2-5, with TRBD2 matching over 8 bases. The CDR3 loop spans 15 amino acids. Trimming removed 6 bases from V and 2 bases from J; junction bases left unmatched: 8. Germline CDR1 reads MDHEN; CDR2 reads SYDVKM. Here the CDR3 reads CASSPLTSAQETQYF. CDR3 nucleotides: TGTGCCAGCAGCCCACTGACTAGCGCTCAAGAGACCCAGTACTTC.

The rearrangement links TRBV11-3 to TRBJ2-5; 8 bases align to TRBD2. CDR3 size: 14 residues. Germline V gene sequence: CDR1 SGHNT, CDR2 YENEEA. Germline trimming cut 2 bases from V and 2 bases from J; bases unmatched to any gene: 1. CDR3 protein: CASSLKRGQETQYF. The CDR3 nucleotides are TGTGCCAGCAGCTTAAAGCGGGGGCAAGAGACCCAGTACTTC.

This chain joins TRBV7-2 and TRBJ1-2, with TRBD1 identical over 7 bases. Per germline, CDR1 SGHTA and CDR2 FQGNSA. The V segment lost 5 bases and the J segment 4 bases; nucleotides outside the gene matches: 7. The CDR3 runs to 14 residues. The CDR3 coding sequence is TGTGCCAGCAGCCCGGGACAGACAAGCTATGGCTACACCTTC. As protein: CASSPGQTSYGYTF.

CDR3 DNA sequence: TGTGCCAGCAGCCCGGCGACAGGCGGAAACACCATATATTTT. Protein: CASSPATGGNTIYF. The chain has TRBV7-2 and TRBJ1-3; TRBD1 is a possible D gene (6 bases). Per germline, CDR1 SGHTA and CDR2 FQGNSA. The CDR3 covers 14 residues. With 5 bases removed from V and 4 bases from J, the gap between germline ends came to 12 bases. Complete variable domain (other parts from reference TRBV7-2 and TRBJ1-3): GAGVSQSPSNKVTEKGKDVELRCDPISGHTALYWYRQSLGQGLEFLIYFQGNSAPDKSGLPSDRFSAERTGGSVSTLTIQRTQQEDSAVYLCASSPATGGNTIYFGEGSWLTVV.

This clone was picked up a small number of times. The gene calls are TRBV9 and TRBJ1-1, with TRBD1 matching 8 bases. The trim removed 3 bases at V and 1 base at J, leaving 8 bases unmatched. Germline V gene lookup returns CDR1 SGDLS and CDR2 YYNGEE. This CDR3 is 16 amino acids long. This CDR3 reads CASSAPPGQGNTEAFF. For the CDR3, the DNA is TGTGCCAGCAGCGCTCCCCCCGGACAGGGGAACACTGAAGCTTTCTTT.

The J gene is TRBJ1-2, the V gene TRBV4-1, with TRBD1 matching 7 bases. CDR3 size: 15 residues. Germline-derived CDR1 and CDR2 are MGHRA and YSYEKL. V lost 6 bases, J lost 7 bases, and 14 bases stayed unmatched. DNA of the CDR3: TGCGCCAGCAGAAAATTGACAGGGCCCAGGGGTGGCTACACCTTC. Its protein product is CASRKLTGPRGGYTF.

This chain joins TRBV23-1 and TRBJ2-7, with 8 bases identical to TRBD1. TRBV23-1 is given ORF status, its function remaining uncertain. The CDR3 covers 15 residues. The V and J ends lost 1 base and 6 bases, in that order; junction bases with no gene match: 8. The CDR3 DNA reads as TGCGCCAGCAGTCAATTTCGGACAGGGTTTCGCGAGCAGTACTTC. This gives the protein CASSQFRTGFREQYF.

The chain recombines TRBV27 with TRBJ1-6; D is possibly TRBD1 (5 bases). Germline CDR1 is MNHEY and CDR2 is SMNVEV (reference sequence). Trimming left V 2 bases short and J 8 bases short, with 13 bases between. CDR3 size: 15 residues. CDR3 DNA sequence: TGTGCCAGCAGTTTAAGGGGCTGGGGTGATTCACCCCTCCACTTT. Its protein is CASSLRGWGDSPLHF.

The chain uses TRBV11-1 and TRBJ2-7; 8 bases fit TRBD1. The V gene end was trimmed by 4 bases and the J gene end by 0 bases; junction bases not matched to a gene: 5. Germline V gene lookup returns CDR1 SGHAT and CDR2 FQDESV (reference sequence). CDR3 size: 15 residues. The CDR3, as DNA: TGTGCCAGCAGCTCCCGGGACAGGAGCTCCTACGAGCAGTACTTC. The encoded protein is CASSSRDRSSYEQYF.

J is TRBJ2-1 and V is TRBV7-6; 10 bases fit TRBD2. Per germline, CDR1 SGHVS and CDR2 FNYEAQ. CDR3 length equals 16 residues. The trim removed 6 bases at V and 1 base at J, leaving 6 bases unmatched. CDR3: CASSSGLAVSYNEQFF. Written as DNA, the CDR3 is TGTGCCAGCAGTTCAGGACTAGCGGTTTCCTACAATGAGCAGTTCTTC.

V gene TRBV10-3 combines with J gene TRBJ2-5; a possible D gene is TRBD1 (6 bases). The J call is uncertain, as TRBJ2-7 better fits the DNA end. The CDR3 contains 17 residues. Germline CDR1 and CDR2: ENHRY and SYGVKD. CDR3 protein: CAISEPPDRTLSYEQYF. CDR3 nucleotide sequence: TGTGCCATCAGTGAGCCGCCCGACAGGACCCTCTCCTACGAGCAGTACTTC.

The rearrangement joins TRBV7-2 to TRBJ1-2, with 8 nucleotides matching TRBD1. This CDR3 is 14 amino acids long. Losses at the gene ends were 4 bases for V and 8 bases for J; bases not matched to a gene: 9. Germline CDR1 and CDR2: SGHTA and FQGNSA. In nucleotides, the CDR3 is TGTGCCAGCAGCTCGGACAGGGCCAGAACGGGCTACACCTTC. Translation: CASSSDRARTGYTF.

The sample holds a few counts of this clone. The chain links TRBV5-8 to TRBJ2-5; a possible D gene is TRBD2 (6 bases). Germline values: CDR1 SGHTS, CDR2 YDEGEE. Trimming left V 4 bases short and J 10 bases short, with 20 bases between. The CDR3 contains 14 residues. CDR3 bases: TGTGCCAGCAGCAAGAGGGACGGCCGGAGGGACCAGTACTTC. It codes for CASSKRDGRRDQYF.

This chain uses TRBV4-1 with TRBJ2-3, with D unresolved. Looked up from germline, CDR1 is MGHRA and CDR2 is YSYEKL. The CDR3 runs to 12 residues. The V gene lost 4 bases and the J gene lost 5 bases, with 7 bases spanning the gap. In DNA, the CDR3 is TGCGCCAGCAGCCCTAACGTAGATACGCAGTATTTT. This sequence encodes CASSPNVDTQYF.